This paragraph reports one T cell receptor (beta chain). This sample is drawn from a study of blood T cell repertoires in COVID-19. CDR3 length: 14 residues. The data were produced by immunoSEQ multiplex PCR, yet TCRdb's version contains in-frame clones alone and is incomplete. The sample holds more than 300,000 clones, approximately 90% seen once. The J gene is TRBJ1-1, the V gene TRBV21-1; the table's D gene call, TRBD1, was not cross checked with the DNA. TRBV21-1 is an annotated pseudogene. The sequencing input was PBMCs or T cells enriched from blood (not recorded which). The TCR was taken from a woman in her 30s who had been exposed to COVID-19. The CDR3 region is CASSKGDTNTEAFF. As DNA, the CDR3 is TGTGCCAGCAGCAAAGGAGACACGAACACTGAAGCTTTCTTT.